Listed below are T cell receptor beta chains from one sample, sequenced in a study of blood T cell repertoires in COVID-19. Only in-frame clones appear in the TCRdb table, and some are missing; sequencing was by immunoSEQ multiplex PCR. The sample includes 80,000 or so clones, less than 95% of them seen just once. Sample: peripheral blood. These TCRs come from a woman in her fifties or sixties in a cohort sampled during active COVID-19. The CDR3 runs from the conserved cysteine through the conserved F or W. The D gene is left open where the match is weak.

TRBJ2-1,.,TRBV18,CASSPWAGQGEQFF,TGTGCCAGCTCACCATGGGCAGGACAAGGTGAGCAGTTCTTC
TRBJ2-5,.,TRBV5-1,CASSSTAGLETQYF,TGCGCCAGCAGCTCGACAGCGGGTTTAGAGACCCAGTACTTC
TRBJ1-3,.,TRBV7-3,CASSLGGSGNTIYF,TGTGCCAGCAGCTTGGGCGGGTCTGGAAACACCATATATTTT
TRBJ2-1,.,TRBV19,CASTQWGLTSYNEQFF,TGTGCCAGTACCCAATGGGGCCTTACCTCCTACAATGAGCAGTTCTTC
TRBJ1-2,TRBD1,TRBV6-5,CASSPTGNYGYTF,TGTGCCAGCAGTCCGACAGGGAACTATGGCTACACCTTC
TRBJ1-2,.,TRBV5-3,CARRKGDYGYTF,TGTGCCAGAAGGAAAGGAGACTATGGCTACACCTTC
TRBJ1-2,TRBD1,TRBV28,CASSLGQGASTF,TGTGCCAGCAGTTTAGGACAGGGGGCTAGTACCTTC
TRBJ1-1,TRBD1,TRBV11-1,CASSSAGGWGNTEAFF,TGTGCCAGCAGCTCAGCAGGGGGTTGGGGGAACACTGAAGCTTTCTTT
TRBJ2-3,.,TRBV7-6,CASSPSWGRTDTQYF,TGTGCCAGCAGCCCCTCCTGGGGGCGTACAGATACGCAGTATTTT
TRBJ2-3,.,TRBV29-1,CSVGSPGDTDTQYF,TGCAGCGTTGGGAGCCCAGGGGATACAGATACGCAGTATTTT
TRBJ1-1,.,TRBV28,CASSSPGGGMYTEAFF,TGTGCCAGCAGTTCGCCAGGCGGGGGTATGTACACTGAAGCTTTCTTT
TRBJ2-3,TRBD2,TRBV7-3,CASSQSASGRSDTQYF,TGTGCCAGCAGCCAGTCGGCTAGCGGGAGGTCAGATACGCAGTATTTT
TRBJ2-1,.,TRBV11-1,CASSLNQANEQFF,TGTGCCAGCAGCTTAAATCAGGCTAATGAGCAGTTCTTC
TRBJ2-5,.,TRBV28,CASTLGETQYF,TGTGCCAGCACCCTCGGAGAGACCCAGTACTTC
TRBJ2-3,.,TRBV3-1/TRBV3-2,CASSQQALSTDTQYF,TGTGCCAGCAGCCAACAAGCTTTGAGCACAGATACGCAGTATTTT
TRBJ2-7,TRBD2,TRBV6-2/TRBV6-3,CASSYPTSGARLSYEQYF,TGTGCCAGCAGTTACCCGACTAGCGGAGCGAGATTATCCTACGAGCAGTACTTC
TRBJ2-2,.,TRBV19,CASRPEGRRTGELFF,TGTGCCAGTAGGCCAGAGGGCAGACGCACTGGGGAGCTGTTTTTT